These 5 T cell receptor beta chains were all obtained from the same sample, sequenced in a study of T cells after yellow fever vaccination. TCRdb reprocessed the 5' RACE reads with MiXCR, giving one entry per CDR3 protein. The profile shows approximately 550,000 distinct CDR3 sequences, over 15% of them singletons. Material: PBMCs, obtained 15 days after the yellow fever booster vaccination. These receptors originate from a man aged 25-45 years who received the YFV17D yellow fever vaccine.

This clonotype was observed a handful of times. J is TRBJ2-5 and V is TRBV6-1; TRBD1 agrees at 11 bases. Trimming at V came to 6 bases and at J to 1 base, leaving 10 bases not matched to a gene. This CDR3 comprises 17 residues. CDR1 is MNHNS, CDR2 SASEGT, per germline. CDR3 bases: TGTGCCAGCAGACACACTGGGGGACAGGGGGGCCAAGAGACCCAGTACTTC. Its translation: CASRHTGGQGGQETQYF.

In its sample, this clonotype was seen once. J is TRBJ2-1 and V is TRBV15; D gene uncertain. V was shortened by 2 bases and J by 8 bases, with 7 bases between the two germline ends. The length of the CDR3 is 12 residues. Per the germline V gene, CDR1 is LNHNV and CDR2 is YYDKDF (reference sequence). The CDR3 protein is CATSRSAYEQFF. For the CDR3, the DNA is TGTGCCACCAGCAGAAGTGCGTATGAGCAGTTCTTC.

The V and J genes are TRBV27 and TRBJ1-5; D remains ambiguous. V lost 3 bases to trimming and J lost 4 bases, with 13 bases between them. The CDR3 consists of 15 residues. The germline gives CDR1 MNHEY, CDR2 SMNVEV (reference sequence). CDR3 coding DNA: TGTGCCAGCAGTTTGGAGGGTTTGGAAAATCAGCCCCAGCATTTT. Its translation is CASSLEGLENQPQHF.

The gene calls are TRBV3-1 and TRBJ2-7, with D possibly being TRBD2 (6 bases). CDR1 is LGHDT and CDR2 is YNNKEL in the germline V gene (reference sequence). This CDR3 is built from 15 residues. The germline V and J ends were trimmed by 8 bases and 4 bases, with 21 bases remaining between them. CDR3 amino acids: CASSRGGDGVYEQYF. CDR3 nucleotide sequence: TGTGCCAGCTCCCGGGGCGGGGATGGGGTTTACGAGCAGTACTTC.

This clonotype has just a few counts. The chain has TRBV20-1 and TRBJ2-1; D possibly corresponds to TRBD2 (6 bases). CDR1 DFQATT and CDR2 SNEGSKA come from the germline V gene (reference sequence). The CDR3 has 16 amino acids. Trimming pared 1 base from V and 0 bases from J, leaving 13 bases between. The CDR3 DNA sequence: TGCAGTGCTAGAGGTAGTAGCGGCCTCTCCTACAATGAGCAGTTCTTC. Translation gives CSARGSSGLSYNEQFF.